This T cell receptor (beta chain) was retrieved from a study of neoadjuvant anti-PD-1 for oral cavity cancer. Patients were newly diagnosed with stage II-IVA oral cavity squamous cell carcinoma without prior systemic or radiation treatment. Blood cells were analyzed directly, without culture or expansion. Repertoires were generated with immunoSEQ multiplex PCR, while TCRdb's copy carries only in-frame clones and drops some. The data hold under 85,000 clones, with more than 80% observed a single time. Study-level results: Pretreatment Treg/Th17 ratio correlated inversely with post-treatment tumor clonality. PBMC Gini-index clonality exceeded responders' in non-responders post-nivolumab.

The CDR3 covers 15 residues. J was trimmed by 8 bases and V by 1 base; bases with no gene match: 5. Germline loops: CDR1 SGHRS, CDR2 YFSETQ. Turning to this clone: What it binds is not known.

The genes are TRBV5-1 and TRBJ1-5; 11 nucleotides match TRBD1. This TCR derives from a person aged 35-80 years with oral cavity squamous cell carcinoma. The sample consisted of PBMCs, taken before nivolumab (anti-PD-1) treatment. The CDR3 region is CASSLWGTGGEPQHF. For the CDR3, the DNA is TGCGCCAGCAGCTTGTGGGGGACAGGGGGAGAGCCCCAGCATTTT.